Presented here are 9 T cell receptor beta chains from one specimen sequenced in a study of cytomegalovirus exposure and HLA in healthy donors. 60 Vbeta and 13 Jbeta primers were used in PCR. Profiled with immunoSEQ multiplex PCR; TCRdb holds only in-frame clones, not every one. The sample lists some 130,000 clones, 73% occurring once. Material: PBMCs. Receptors originate from a woman between 35 and 50 years old in good health and CMV-seronegative.

The J gene is TRBJ1-2, the V gene TRBV9; no clear D gene. V lost 5 bases and J lost 6, with 11 bases in between. The germline CDR1 and CDR2 sequences are SGDLS and YYNGEE. The CDR3 totals 12 residues. In DNA form, the CDR3 reads TGTGCCAGCAGTGCCGGTATGCATGGCTACACCTTC. It translates to CASSAGMHGYTF.

The table lists this clone with a count of one. The gene calls are TRBV29-1 and TRBJ2-1, with 9 bases fitting TRBD1. V lost 0 bases, J lost 0 bases, and 6 bases stayed unmatched. The CDR3 runs 17 residues. CDR1 and CDR2 from the germline V gene are SQVTM and ANQGSEA. The CDR3 here is CSVEEPGQGFSYNEQFF. The CDR3 DNA is TGCAGCGTTGAAGAACCGGGACAGGGATTCTCCTACAATGAGCAGTTCTTC.

The chain joins TRBV14 to TRBJ1-6; 7 nucleotides line up with TRBD1. The CDR3 has 14 amino acids. Trimming took 4 bases from V and 8 from J; bases not matched to a gene: 5. CDR1 is SGHDN and CDR2 is FVKESK in the germline V gene. The CDR3 reads CASSRGTVYSPLHF. In DNA form, the CDR3 reads TGTGCCAGCAGCCGTGGGACAGTTTATTCACCCCTCCACTTT. The full variable domain, its missing parts supplied by reference TRBV14 and TRBJ1-6, is EAGVTQFPSHSVIEKGQTVTLRCDPISGHDNLYWYRRVMGKEIKFLLHFVKESKQDESGMPNNRFLAERTGGTYSTLKVQPAELEDSGVYFCASSRGTVYSPLHFGNGTRLTVT.

The chain combines TRBV18 with TRBJ2-7; D is possibly TRBD1 (6 bases). This CDR3 spans 14 amino acids. V lost 4 bases to trimming and J lost 0 bases, with 10 bases between them. Germline V gene sequence: CDR1 KGHSH, CDR2 LQKENI. Here the CDR3 reads CASSQQGNSYEQYV. CDR3 bases: TGTGCCAGCTCACAACAGGGAAACTCCTACGAGCAGTACGTC.

The rearrangement links TRBV6-5 to TRBJ2-3; 7 positions match TRBD2. Germline trimming cut 10 bases from V and 3 bases from J; bases unmatched to any gene: 7. The CDR3 is made up of 13 amino acids. CDR1 and CDR2 from the germline V gene are MNHEY and SVGAGI. CDR3 coding DNA: TGTGCCACCACGGGAGGCGGGACAGATACGCAGTATTTT. It is translated as CATTGGGTDTQYF.

The CDR3 protein is CASSESASRGTNEKLFF. In nucleotides, the CDR3 is TGTGCCAGCAGTGAAAGCGCCAGCAGAGGAACTAATGAAAAACTGTTTTTT. The chain is built from TRBV2 and TRBJ1-4; D ambiguous. V was clipped by 2 bases and J by 1 base, with 14 bases between them. Germline CDR1 and CDR2: SNHLY and FYNNEI. There are 17 residues in the CDR3.

The V and J genes are TRBV6-1 and TRBJ2-1, with D unresolved. Trimming took 8 bases from V and 7 from J, leaving 12 bases between them. CDR3 length equals 12 residues. Germline V gene lookup returns CDR1 MNHNS and CDR2 SASEGT. This CDR3 is CASVRSANEQFF. In DNA, the CDR3 is TGTGCCAGCGTACGGTCAGCGAATGAGCAGTTCTTC.

The chain recombines TRBV7-9 with TRBJ2-1; 10 bases map to TRBD2. Germline trimming cut 5 bases from V and 6 bases from J; bases unmatched to any gene: 7. This CDR3 has 15 amino acids. Germline V CDR1 and CDR2: SEHNR, FQNEAQ (reference sequence). CDR3 amino acids: CASSLGTSDSNEQFF. In DNA, the CDR3 is TGTGCCAGCAGCCTTGGGACTAGCGATTCCAATGAGCAGTTCTTC.

The chain couples TRBV28 to TRBJ2-1, with TRBD1 as a possible D gene (5 bases). V lost 1 base to trimming and J lost 4 bases, with 11 bases between them. The CDR3 contains 15 residues. Germline V gene sequence: CDR1 MDHEN, CDR2 SYDVKM. CDR3 loop: CASSLSAGKYNEQFF. CDR3 in DNA: TGTGCCAGCAGTTTATCGGCAGGGAAGTACAATGAGCAGTTCTTC.